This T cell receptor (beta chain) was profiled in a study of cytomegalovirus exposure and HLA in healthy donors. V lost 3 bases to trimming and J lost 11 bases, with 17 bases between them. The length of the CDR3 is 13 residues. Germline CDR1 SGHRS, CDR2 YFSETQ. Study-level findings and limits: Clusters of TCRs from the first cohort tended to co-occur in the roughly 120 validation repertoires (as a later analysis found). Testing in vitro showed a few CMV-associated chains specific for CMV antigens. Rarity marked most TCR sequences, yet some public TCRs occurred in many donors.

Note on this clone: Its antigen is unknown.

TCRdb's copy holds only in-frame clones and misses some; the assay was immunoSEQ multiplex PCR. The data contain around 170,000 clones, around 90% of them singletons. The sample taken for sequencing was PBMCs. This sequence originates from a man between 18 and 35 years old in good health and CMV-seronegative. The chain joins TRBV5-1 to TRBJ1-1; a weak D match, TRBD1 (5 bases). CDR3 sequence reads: CASSSPDGGVAFF. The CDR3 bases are TGCGCCAGCAGCTCCCCCGACGGGGGTGTTGCTTTCTTT.